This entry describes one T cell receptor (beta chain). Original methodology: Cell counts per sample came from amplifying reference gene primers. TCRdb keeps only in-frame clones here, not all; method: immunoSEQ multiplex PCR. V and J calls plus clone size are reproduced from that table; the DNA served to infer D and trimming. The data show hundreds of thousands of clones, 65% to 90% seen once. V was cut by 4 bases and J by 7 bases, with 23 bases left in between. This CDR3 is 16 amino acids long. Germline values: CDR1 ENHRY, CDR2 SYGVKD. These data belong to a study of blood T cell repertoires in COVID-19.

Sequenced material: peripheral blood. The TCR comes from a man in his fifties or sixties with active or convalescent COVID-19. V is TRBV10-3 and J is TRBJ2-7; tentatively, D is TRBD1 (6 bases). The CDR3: CAISVAVGQGMGEQYF. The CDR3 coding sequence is TGTGCCATCAGTGTCGCGGTGGGGCAGGGGATGGGGGAGCAGTACTTC.